Listed here are 26 T cell receptor beta chains from one sample, sequenced in a study of blood T cells in healthy people across ages. Alongside a J-beta primer mix, a sample-barcoded 5' primer served in a second PCR lasting roughly 7 to 11 cycles. TCRdb passed the 5' RACE reads through MiXCR, listing each CDR3 protein once. The sample lists some 370,000 distinct CDR3 sequences, roughly half seen once, with under 60% in the top ten. The sequencing input was blood. The receptor set was obtained from a man in his 60s in good health.

This clonotype came up once. In DNA, the CDR3 is TGTGCCAGCAGTCGTGATGGGTCAAGAAAAGATACGCAGTATTTT. Its translation is CASSRDGSRKDTQYF. The chain recombines TRBV6-5 with TRBJ2-3; D remains unclear. This CDR3 has 15 residues. The V end lost 5 bases, the J end lost 5 bases, and 17 bases lay between the germline ends. Germline V gene data show CDR1 as MNHEY and CDR2 as SVGAGI.

In the case of this clonotype: This may arise from a read error, as a much more abundant clone is one base away. The chain has TRBV27 and TRBJ2-3; D gene ambiguous. The germline gives CDR1 MNHEY, CDR2 SMNVEV (reference sequence). The CDR3 runs to 14 residues. CDR3 nucleotide sequence: TGTGCCAGCAGTGTATCGGCCCCCACAGATACGCAGTATTTT. Its protein is CASSVSAPTDTQYF.

The chain has TRBV12-3 or TRBV12-4 and TRBJ1-4; no definite D call. Between the trimmed V and J ends, which lost 2 bases and 8 bases, there was a span of 12 bases. The CDR3 is made up of 14 amino acids. The DNA of the CDR3 is TGTGCCAGCAGTTTACTCGGGATTGGCGAAAAACTGTTTTTT. Translation: CASSLLGIGEKLFF.

CDR3 protein: CASSPTGNTEAFF. DNA of the CDR3: TGTGCCAGCTCACCTACAGGGAACACTGAAGCTTTCTTT. The chain carries TRBV12-3 or TRBV12-4 and TRBJ1-1, with D perhaps TRBD1 (5 bases). V shed 8 bases and J shed 1 base, with 11 bases lying between them. This CDR3 region has 13 residues.

This clonotype was found once. V usage is TRBV5-1 and J usage is TRBJ1-2, with no clear D. Germline-derived CDR1 and CDR2 are SGHRS and YFSETQ. The CDR3 runs 14 residues. V lost 4 bases and J 4 bases, leaving 14 bases between the germline ends. The CDR3 DNA reads TGCGCCAGCAGCCAGGACCCGGCCACCTATGGCTACACCTTC. Translation: CASSQDPATYGYTF.

The chain joins TRBV12-3 or TRBV12-4 to TRBJ2-7; tentatively, D is TRBD1 (6 bases). Deletions cut 3 bases from V and 2 bases from J, with 11 bases between. This CDR3 has 14 residues. In DNA, the CDR3 is TGTGCCAGCAGTTTCTCGGCAGGGGCCTACGAGCAGTACTTC. It translates to CASSFSAGAYEQYF.

This clonotype was recorded only once. The CDR3 reads CASSHKRPAEETQYF. CDR3 coding DNA: TGTGCCAGCAGTCACAAAAGACCAGCGGAAGAGACCCAGTACTTC. This sequence joins TRBV6-2 or TRBV6-3 and TRBJ2-5, with a possible D match to TRBD2 (5 bases). Germline CDR1 MNHEY, CDR2 SVGEGT. V was shortened by 5 bases and J by 3 bases, with 16 bases between the two germline ends. The CDR3 contains 15 residues.

This clonotype was found a few times. The chain has TRBV28 and TRBJ1-2, with D unresolved. V was clipped by 3 bases and J by 0 bases, with 8 bases between them. The CDR3 is 14 amino acids. Germline V gene lookup returns CDR1 MDHEN and CDR2 SYDVKM. CDR3 protein: CASSLTGANYGYTF. The DNA of the CDR3 is TGTGCCAGCAGTTTGACCGGAGCTAACTATGGCTACACCTTC.

This clonotype was detected ten times or more. The V gene is TRBV5-1, the J gene TRBJ2-7; tentatively, D is TRBD1 or TRBD2 (5 bases each). Trimming shortened V by 0 bases and J by 4 bases, and 8 bases separated the two germline ends. Germline values: CDR1 SGHRS, CDR2 YFSETQ. The CDR3 has 13 amino acids. CDR3 region: CASSLEGRYEQYF. CDR3 DNA sequence: TGCGCCAGCAGCTTGGAGGGACGATACGAGCAGTACTTC.

The chain combines TRBV16 with TRBJ1-1; no clear D gene. From germline, CDR1 is KGHSY and CDR2 FQNENV. V lost 1 base to trimming and J lost 0 bases, with 15 bases between them. This CDR3 has 17 residues. The CDR3, as DNA: TGTGCCAGCAGCCAATTTTCCGGGCGGGCAGTGAACACTGAAGCTTTCTTT. This codes for CASSQFSGRAVNTEAFF.

This clonotype has just one count. The V and J genes are TRBV7-9 and TRBJ2-7, with D possibly TRBD2 on 6 matching bases. Germline loops: CDR1 SEHNR, CDR2 FQNEAQ (reference sequence). The V end lost 7 bases, the J end lost 3 bases, and 22 bases lay between the germline ends. CDR3 length: 16 amino acids. The CDR3 loop is CASILNSGSPLYEQYF. The CDR3 nucleotides are TGTGCCAGCATCTTGAATAGCGGTTCCCCACTCTACGAGCAGTACTTC.

This clonotype was found many times. CDR3 sequence: CASSKDRTYEQYF. The CDR3 nucleotides are TGTGCCAGCTCAAAGGACCGAACCTACGAGCAGTACTTC. The V and J genes are TRBV18 and TRBJ2-7; D ambiguous. Trimming took 5 bases from V and 2 from J, leaving 10 bases between them. This CDR3 comprises 13 residues. Germline V gives CDR1 KGHSH, CDR2 LQKENI.

Concerning this clonotype: A much larger clone is a single base away; this may be a read error. The V and J genes are TRBV21-1 and TRBJ2-4; the D call TRBD2 from the table was never checked on the DNA. TRBV21-1 represents a pseudogene. This CDR3 is built from 18 residues. The DNA of the CDR3 is TGTGCCAGCAGCCTAACCGGGACTATAAAAAGGGCCAAAAACATTCAGTACTTC. It is translated as CASSLTGTIKRAKNIQYF.

The chain combines TRBV7-9 with TRBJ2-5; D might be TRBD1 (6 bases). The assigned J gene may be wrong: the sequence end matches TRBJ2-7 better. The CDR3 covers 16 residues. Germline-derived CDR1 and CDR2 are SEHNR and FQNEAQ (reference sequence). Here the CDR3 reads CASSKRRWTAVYEQYF. CDR3 nucleotides: TGTGCCAGCAGCAAAAGAAGATGGACAGCGGTTTACGAGCAGTACTTC.

This clonotype showed up just once. The J gene is TRBJ1-4, the V gene TRBV20-1; TRBD1 is a possible D gene (5 bases). CDR3 length: 14 amino acids. V was cut by 0 bases and J by 6 bases, with 11 bases left in between. Germline V gene sequence: CDR1 DFQATT, CDR2 SNEGSKA (reference sequence). Written as DNA, the CDR3 is TGCAGTGCTAGAGATGGGGGAGGGGATGAAAAACTGTTTTTT. Translating it yields CSARDGGGDEKLFF.

This clonotype was seen a handful of times. The gene calls are TRBV11-3 and TRBJ2-1, with 8 nucleotides matching TRBD2. Trimming at V came to 5 bases and at J to 5 bases, leaving 8 bases not matched to a gene. The germline V gene encodes CDR1 SGHNT and CDR2 YENEEA. The CDR3 contains 15 residues. CDR3 region: CASSPPGGGNNEQFF. CDR3 bases: TGTGCCAGCAGCCCCCCCGGCGGGGGGAACAATGAGCAGTTCTTC. The full variable domain, rest sourced from reference TRBV11-3 and TRBJ2-1, is EAGVVQSPRYKIIEKKQPVAFWCNPISGHNTLYWYLQNLGQGPELLIRYENEEAVDDSQLPKDRFSAERLKGVDSTLKIQPAELGDSAVYLCASSPPGGGNNEQFFGPGTRLTVL.

This chain links TRBV14 with TRBJ1-2, with TRBD1 as a possible D gene (5 bases). V lost 4 bases and J 1 base, leaving 10 bases between the germline ends. This CDR3 has 14 residues. CDR1 is SGHDN and CDR2 is FVKESK in the germline V gene. The CDR3: CASSPTGFNYGYTF. In DNA, the CDR3 is TGTGCCAGCAGCCCAACAGGTTTTAACTATGGCTACACCTTC.

This clonotype appeared a single time. This chain joins TRBV20-1 and TRBJ2-3; 8 bases are shared with TRBD1. The ends lost 1 base at V and 1 base at J; junction bases unmatched: 4. The CDR3 runs 15 residues. Germline V gene data show CDR1 as DFQATT and CDR2 as SNEGSKA (reference sequence). The CDR3 reads CSARGQGAGTDTQYF. DNA of the CDR3: TGCAGTGCTAGAGGTCAGGGGGCCGGCACAGATACGCAGTATTTT.

This chain connects TRBV7-2 to TRBJ2-4; perhaps TRBD2 as D (5 bases). The J call is in doubt because the DNA end fits TRBJ2-7 better. The CDR3 spans 17 residues. Germline CDR1 is SGHTA and CDR2 is FQGNSA. CDR3 sequence (DNA): TGTGCCAGCAGCTTAACACCCACTTTGAGGGTATTAGACGAGCAGTACTTC. Protein: CASSLTPTLRVLDEQYF.

V usage is TRBV24-1 and J usage is TRBJ2-3, with D perhaps assigned TRBD1 or TRBD2 (6 bases each). Deletions cut 9 bases from V and 4 bases from J, with 13 bases between. The CDR3 has 13 residues. CDR1 and CDR2 (germline): KGHDR, SFDVKD. The CDR3 loop reads CATGAGGPDTQYF. In DNA form, the CDR3 reads TGTGCCACCGGAGCCGGGGGCCCAGATACGCAGTATTTT.

Points on this clonotype: At one of its ends the junction is not consistent with the germline gene, which may arise from a read error. This sequence joins TRBV7-2 and TRBJ2-1, with D maybe TRBD1 (8 bases). The closer fit of TRBJ2-7 to the DNA end suggests the J call may be wrong. Germline V gives CDR1 SGHTA, CDR2 FQGNSA. This CDR3 region has 15 residues. The CDR3 is CANSHRGGQYNEQYF. The CDR3 DNA is TGTGCCAACAGCCACAGGGGGGGGCAATACAATGAGCAGTACTTC.

This clonotype has a handful of counts. The chain combines TRBV29-1 with TRBJ2-7; 11 bases fit TRBD1. CDR1 is SQVTM, CDR2 ANQGSEA, per germline. The CDR3 totals 14 residues. With V trimmed by 1 base and J by 4 bases, 3 bases remained unmatched. Here the CDR3 reads CSVEGGTGGYEQYF. CDR3 nucleotides: TGCAGCGTTGAAGGGGGGACAGGGGGTTACGAGCAGTACTTC.

This clonotype turned up a few times. The chain uses TRBV20-1 and TRBJ2-3, with TRBD2 matching 15 bases. V shed 0 bases, J shed 6 bases, and the junction held 7 bases outside the gene matches. The CDR3 is made up of 17 amino acids. CDR1 and CDR2 from the germline V gene are DFQATT and SNEGSKA (reference sequence). The CDR3 DNA reads TGCAGTGCTAGAGAACCACGGACTAGCGGGGGGGTGGATACGCAGTATTTT. Translation gives CSAREPRTSGGVDTQYF.

The rearrangement links TRBV11-2 to TRBJ2-5; D ambiguous. The CDR3 consists of 17 residues. The germline V and J ends were trimmed by 5 bases and 1 base, with 20 bases remaining between them. Germline lookup yields CDR1 SGHAT and CDR2 FQNNGV. The CDR3: CASSPNVRPRGQETQYF. DNA for the CDR3: TGTGCCAGCAGCCCAAACGTCAGACCAAGAGGCCAAGAGACCCAGTACTTC.

The CDR3 coding sequence is TGCAGTGCTAGAGGTCTGCTAGCGGGAGGGCCAAGCAATGAGCAGTTCTTC. As protein: CSARGLLAGGPSNEQFF. The chain couples TRBV20-1 to TRBJ2-1; the match to TRBD2 covers 12 bases. The CDR3 spans 17 residues. Germline CDR1 DFQATT, CDR2 SNEGSKA (reference sequence). After removal of 1 base from V and 6 bases from J, the junction contained 10 bases not matched to a gene.

In this sample, this clonotype turned up once. This chain uses TRBV7-2 with TRBJ1-5, with D possibly matching TRBD1 (6 bases). Germline V gene sequence: CDR1 SGHTA, CDR2 FQGNSA. The V end was cut by 6 bases, the J end by 2 bases, with 14 bases between. The CDR3 contains 15 residues. The CDR3 sequence is CASSPQGTGNQPQHF. CDR3 bases: TGTGCCAGCAGTCCCCAGGGGACTGGCAATCAGCCCCAGCATTTT.